These T cell receptor beta chains were read from a single sample in a study of blood T cell repertoires in COVID-19. Assay: immunoSEQ multiplex PCR; the TCRdb copy retains only in-frame clones and omits some. The sample holds approximately 200,000 clones, 80% to 90% seen once. The sample consisted of PBMCs or T cells enriched from blood (not recorded which). These receptor sequences come from a man aged 35-49 years who had recovered from COVID-19. The CDR3 runs from the conserved cysteine through the conserved F or W. A D gene is named only where the DNA matches it firmly. Part of the rows lack a size; the others show once, few, many or a class for expanded clones.

clone size: NA; D gene: TRBD2; CDR3 length: 15; V gene: TRBV18; J gene: TRBJ2-1; CDR3 protein: CASSPGLRGGNEQFF; CDR3 DNA: TGTGCCAGCTCACCAGGGCTACGGGGGGGTAATGAGCAGTTCTTC
clone size: NA; D gene: TRBD1; CDR3 length: 15; V gene: TRBV7-2; J gene: TRBJ2-1; CDR3 protein: CASSQRTGGAGEQFF; CDR3 DNA: TGTGCCAGCAGCCAAAGAACAGGGGGCGCGGGTGAGCAGTTCTTC
clone size: NA; D gene: NA; CDR3 length: 18; V gene: TRBV18; J gene: TRBJ2-1; CDR3 protein: CASSPDPLTSRAYNEQFF; CDR3 DNA: TGTGCCAGCTCGCCAGACCCCCTCACTAGCCGAGCCTACAATGAGCAGTTCTTC
clone size: NA; D gene: TRBD2; CDR3 length: 17; V gene: TRBV28; J gene: TRBJ2-3; CDR3 protein: CASSSIRLAASTDTQYF; CDR3 DNA: TGTGCCAGCAGTTCGATCCGACTAGCGGCTAGCACAGATACGCAGTATTTT
clone size: NA; D gene: TRBD2; CDR3 length: 15; V gene: TRBV5-1; J gene: TRBJ2-3; CDR3 protein: CASSFGSGRADTQYF; CDR3 DNA: TGCGCCAGCAGCTTTGGTAGCGGGAGGGCAGATACGCAGTATTTT
clone size: NA; D gene: TRBD1; CDR3 length: 13; V gene: TRBV29-1; J gene: TRBJ1-2; CDR3 protein: CSVELRDRDGYTF; CDR3 DNA: TGCAGCGTTGAATTAAGGGACAGGGACGGCTACACCTTC
clone size: NA; D gene: NA; CDR3 length: 13; V gene: TRBV9; J gene: TRBJ1-1; CDR3 protein: CASSVGGHTEAFF; CDR3 DNA: TGTGCCAGCAGCGTAGGCGGTCACACTGAAGCTTTCTTT
clone size: NA; D gene: TRBD1; CDR3 length: 17; V gene: TRBV15; J gene: TRBJ1-1; CDR3 protein: CATSRVGTGGAGTEAFF; CDR3 DNA: TGTGCCACCAGCAGAGTTGGAACAGGGGGCGCGGGCACTGAAGCTTTCTTT
clone size: NA; D gene: NA; CDR3 length: 12; V gene: TRBV28; J gene: TRBJ2-3; CDR3 protein: CASSRLADTQYF; CDR3 DNA: TGTGCCAGCAGTAGACTAGCAGATACGCAGTATTTT
clone size: NA; D gene: NA; CDR3 length: 15; V gene: TRBV19; J gene: TRBJ2-1; CDR3 protein: CASSIQDSSYNEQFF; CDR3 DNA: TGTGCCAGTAGTATACAAGATAGCTCCTACAATGAGCAGTTCTTC
clone size: NA; D gene: NA; CDR3 length: 12; V gene: TRBV27; J gene: TRBJ1-1; CDR3 protein: CASSFEGSQAFF; CDR3 DNA: TGTGCCAGCAGTTTCGAGGGCAGTCAGGCTTTCTTT
clone size: NA; D gene: NA; CDR3 length: 14; V gene: TRBV19; J gene: TRBJ2-2; CDR3 protein: CASSIGGMAGELFF; CDR3 DNA: TGTGCCAGTAGTATCGGAGGGATGGCCGGGGAGCTGTTTTTT
clone size: NA; D gene: NA; CDR3 length: 12; V gene: TRBV28; J gene: TRBJ1-1; CDR3 protein: CASSLQFTEAFF; CDR3 DNA: TGTGCCAGCAGTTTACAGTTCACTGAAGCTTTCTTT
clone size: few; D gene: TRBD1; CDR3 length: 14; V gene: TRBV27; J gene: TRBJ1-1; CDR3 protein: CASSLGGAITEAFF; CDR3 DNA: TGTGCCAGCAGCCTAGGGGGCGCAATCACTGAAGCTTTCTTT
clone size: NA; D gene: TRBD2; CDR3 length: 17; V gene: TRBV28; J gene: TRBJ2-3; CDR3 protein: CASSLSGSGDPTDTQYF; CDR3 DNA: TGTGCCAGCAGTTTATCGGGTAGCGGGGATCCCACAGATACGCAGTATTTT
clone size: NA; D gene: TRBD2; CDR3 length: 17; V gene: TRBV18; J gene: TRBJ2-1; CDR3 protein: CASSPLAGGWKANEQFF; CDR3 DNA: TGTGCCAGCTCACCACTAGCGGGAGGGTGGAAGGCCAATGAGCAGTTCTTC
clone size: once; D gene: NA; CDR3 length: 14; V gene: TRBV19; J gene: TRBJ2-5; CDR3 protein: CASSIWAAGETQYF; CDR3 DNA: TGTGCCAGTAGTATTTGGGCCGCTGGGGAGACCCAGTACTTC
clone size: NA; D gene: TRBD2; CDR3 length: 15; V gene: TRBV6-2/TRBV6-3; J gene: TRBJ2-5; CDR3 protein: CASSSWTSGRETQYF; CDR3 DNA: TGTGCCAGCAGTTCCTGGACTAGCGGAAGAGAGACCCAGTACTTC
clone size: NA; D gene: NA; CDR3 length: 16; V gene: TRBV6-1; J gene: TRBJ1-2; CDR3 protein: CASSEFGGRAYRGYTF; CDR3 DNA: TGTGCCAGCAGTGAATTCGGTGGCAGGGCGTATCGTGGCTACACCTTC
clone size: NA; D gene: NA; CDR3 length: 15; V gene: TRBV6-4; J gene: TRBJ2-2; CDR3 protein: CASKVEAGNTGELFF; CDR3 DNA: TGTGCCAGCAAGGTAGAAGCGGGGAACACCGGGGAGCTGTTTTTT
clone size: NA; D gene: TRBD2; CDR3 length: 15; V gene: TRBV27; J gene: TRBJ2-1; CDR3 protein: CASSWGGGRYNEQFF; CDR3 DNA: TGTGCCAGCAGCTGGGGCGGGGGTCGTTACAATGAGCAGTTCTTC
clone size: NA; D gene: NA; CDR3 length: 14; V gene: TRBV24-1; J gene: TRBJ2-3; CDR3 protein: CATSEPAGNPTQYF; CDR3 DNA: TGTGCCACCTCCGAGCCGGCAGGGAATCCTACGCAGTATTTT
clone size: few; D gene: TRBD1; CDR3 length: 15; V gene: TRBV28; J gene: TRBJ1-6; CDR3 protein: CASSFGTGVGSPLHF; CDR3 DNA: TGTGCCAGCAGTTTCGGGACAGGGGTCGGTTCACCCCTCCACTTT
clone size: once; D gene: NA; CDR3 length: 14; V gene: TRBV7-3; J gene: TRBJ2-1; CDR3 protein: CASSLTNQNDEQFF; CDR3 DNA: TGTGCCAGCAGCTTAACCAATCAGAATGATGAGCAGTTCTTC
clone size: NA; D gene: NA; CDR3 length: 15; V gene: TRBV24-1; J gene: TRBJ1-2; CDR3 protein: CATSQGDLTNYGYTF; CDR3 DNA: TGTGCCACCAGTCAAGGGGATTTAACTAACTATGGCTACACCTTC
clone size: NA; D gene: TRBD1; CDR3 length: 17; V gene: TRBV5-5; J gene: TRBJ1-1; CDR3 protein: CASSFRDRGLVDTEAFF; CDR3 DNA: TGTGCCAGCAGCTTCCGGGACAGGGGGCTTGTTGACACTGAAGCTTTCTTT
clone size: once; D gene: NA; CDR3 length: 12; V gene: TRBV3-1/TRBV3-2; J gene: TRBJ2-3; CDR3 protein: CASSQYGDTQYF; CDR3 DNA: TGTGCCAGCAGCCAATACGGAGATACGCAGTATTTT
clone size: NA; D gene: NA; CDR3 length: 15; V gene: TRBV3-1/TRBV3-2; J gene: TRBJ1-1; CDR3 protein: CASSQDGGATGGAFF; CDR3 DNA: TGTGCCAGCAGCCAAGATGGTGGGGCCACCGGTGGGGCTTTCTTT
clone size: NA; D gene: TRBD1; CDR3 length: 15; V gene: TRBV19; J gene: TRBJ1-5; CDR3 protein: CASSTRTGVNQPQHF; CDR3 DNA: TGTGCCAGTAGTACAAGGACAGGGGTCAATCAGCCCCAGCATTTT
clone size: NA; D gene: NA; CDR3 length: 13; V gene: TRBV29-1; J gene: TRBJ1-5; CDR3 protein: CSASSRGGQPQHF; CDR3 DNA: TGCAGCGCCTCATCACGGGGAGGCCAGCCCCAGCATTTT
clone size: once; D gene: TRBD1; CDR3 length: 18; V gene: TRBV7-9; J gene: TRBJ2-5; CDR3 protein: CASSFMVGTGRSGETQYF; CDR3 DNA: TGTGCCAGCAGTTTTATGGTTGGGACAGGGCGATCTGGAGAGACCCAGTACTTC
clone size: NA; D gene: TRBD2; CDR3 length: 13; V gene: TRBV30; J gene: TRBJ2-1; CDR3 protein: CAWSTGGDNEQFF; CDR3 DNA: TGTGCCTGGAGTACGGGAGGGGACAATGAGCAGTTCTTC
clone size: NA; D gene: NA; CDR3 length: 12; V gene: TRBV2; J gene: TRBJ2-7; CDR3 protein: CASSEVKLEQYF; CDR3 DNA: TGTGCCAGCAGTGAAGTGAAGCTCGAGCAGTACTTC
clone size: NA; D gene: NA; CDR3 length: 14; V gene: TRBV3-1/TRBV3-2; J gene: TRBJ1-3; CDR3 protein: CASSQDGGGNTIYF; CDR3 DNA: TGTGCCAGCAGCCAAGATGGGGGGGGAAACACCATATATTTT
clone size: NA; D gene: TRBD2; CDR3 length: 17; V gene: TRBV5-1; J gene: TRBJ2-2; CDR3 protein: CASSSSLAGVNTGELFF; CDR3 DNA: TGCGCCAGCAGCTCCTCACTAGCGGGAGTCAACACCGGGGAGCTGTTTTTT
clone size: NA; D gene: TRBD2; CDR3 length: 17; V gene: TRBV9; J gene: TRBJ2-6; CDR3 protein: CASSVGLAYSGANVLTF; CDR3 DNA: TGTGCCAGCAGCGTTGGACTAGCTTACTCTGGGGCCAACGTCCTGACTTTC
clone size: NA; D gene: TRBD2; CDR3 length: 16; V gene: TRBV18; J gene: TRBJ2-3; CDR3 protein: CASSPGSGVGTDTQYF; CDR3 DNA: TGTGCCAGCTCACCAGGTAGCGGGGTGGGCACAGATACGCAGTATTTT
clone size: NA; D gene: NA; CDR3 length: 14; V gene: TRBV7-9; J gene: TRBJ1-1; CDR3 protein: CASSFGVGSTEAFF; CDR3 DNA: TGTGCCAGCAGCTTCGGAGTCGGATCCACTGAAGCTTTCTTT
clone size: NA; D gene: NA; CDR3 length: 12; V gene: TRBV5-1; J gene: TRBJ2-3; CDR3 protein: CASSLSADTQYF; CDR3 DNA: TGCGCCAGCAGCTTGAGCGCAGATACGCAGTATTTT
clone size: few; D gene: NA; CDR3 length: 14; V gene: TRBV30; J gene: TRBJ2-7; CDR3 protein: CAWSVGTENYEQYF; CDR3 DNA: TGTGCCTGGAGTGTAGGAACGGAGAACTACGAGCAGTACTTC
clone size: NA; D gene: NA; CDR3 length: 17; V gene: TRBV24-1; J gene: TRBJ1-4; CDR3 protein: CATSASPGVGRGEKLFF; CDR3 DNA: TGTGCCACCAGTGCTTCGCCGGGGGTAGGGCGAGGCGAAAAACTGTTTTTT
clone size: once; D gene: NA; CDR3 length: 13; V gene: TRBV12-3/TRBV12-4; J gene: TRBJ1-1; CDR3 protein: CASSFRFGAEAFF; CDR3 DNA: TGTGCCAGCAGTTTTAGGTTTGGAGCCGAAGCTTTCTTT
clone size: NA; D gene: NA; CDR3 length: 13; V gene: TRBV5-1; J gene: TRBJ1-1; CDR3 protein: CASSLRGYTEAFF; CDR3 DNA: TGCGCCAGCAGCCTAAGGGGATACACTGAAGCTTTCTTT
clone size: few; D gene: TRBD2; CDR3 length: 17; V gene: TRBV4-2; J gene: TRBJ2-2; CDR3 protein: CASSQGGGGGRDGELFF; CDR3 DNA: TGTGCCAGCAGCCAGGGCGGTGGGGGAGGGAGAGACGGGGAGCTGTTTTTT
clone size: NA; D gene: TRBD1; CDR3 length: 13; V gene: TRBV6-5; J gene: TRBJ1-2; CDR3 protein: CASMTDRNYGYTF; CDR3 DNA: TGTGCCAGCATGACGGACAGGAACTATGGCTACACCTTC